Listed here are 7 T cell receptor beta chains from one sample, sequenced in a study of cytomegalovirus exposure and HLA in healthy donors. The PCR used 60 Vbeta and 13 Jbeta primers. Some clones are missing from TCRdb's copy, which holds only in-frame ones; the method was immunoSEQ multiplex PCR. Counted here are 60,000 to 70,000 clones, about four fifths occurring once; the ten biggest clones make up under 3%. The sequenced sample was PBMCs. All receptors derive from a woman aged 30 to 39 in good health and CMV-seronegative.

This clone was observed a single time. This chain links TRBV18 with TRBJ2-2; D remains ambiguous. V was pared by 0 bases and J by 5 bases, with 7 bases between. This CDR3 has 14 amino acids. Germline V gene sequence: CDR1 KGHSH, CDR2 LQKENI. The CDR3 spells CASSPPTRTGELFF. The CDR3 DNA reads TGTGCCAGCTCACCACCGACGAGGACCGGGGAGCTGTTTTTT.

This chain connects TRBV19 to TRBJ2-1; the match to TRBD1 covers 7 bases. The trim removed 3 bases at V and 0 bases at J, leaving 2 bases unmatched. Germline values: CDR1 LNHDA, CDR2 SQIVND (reference sequence). This CDR3 spans 15 amino acids. The CDR3 spells CASSIRDSSYNEQFF. The CDR3, as DNA: TGTGCCAGTAGTATCCGGGACAGCTCCTACAATGAGCAGTTCTTC. The entire variable domain, with the rest obtained from reference TRBV19 and TRBJ2-1, is as follows: DGGITQSPKYLFRKEGQNVTLSCEQNLNHDAMYWYRQDPGQGLRLIYYSQIVNDFQKGDIAEGYSVSREKKESFPLTVTSAQKNPTAFYLCASSIRDSSYNEQFFGPGTRLTVL.

The rearrangement joins TRBV6-1 to TRBJ1-2; TRBD1 matches 8 bases. The germline V gene has CDR1 MNHNS and CDR2 SASEGT. This CDR3 region has 12 residues. The trim removed 7 bases at V and 6 bases at J, leaving 4 bases unmatched. CDR3 protein: CASKDRDNGYTF. The CDR3 DNA follows: TGTGCCAGCAAGGACAGGGATAATGGCTACACCTTC.

The chain links TRBV5-4 to TRBJ2-5; 7 positions match TRBD1. The junction had 4 bases not matched to a gene; V was cut back by 5 bases and J by 3 bases. Germline V lookup: CDR1 SGHNT, CDR2 YYREEE (reference sequence). CDR3 size: 13 residues. The CDR3: CASRSGTEETQYF. DNA of the CDR3: TGTGCCAGCAGGTCCGGGACAGAAGAGACCCAGTACTTC. Looking up the rest from reference TRBV5-4 and TRBJ2-5 gives the full variable domain: ETGVTQSPTHLIKTRGQQVTLRCSSQSGHNTVSWYQQALGQGPQFIFQYYREEENGRGNFPPRFSGLQFPNYSSELNVNALELDDSALYLCASRSGTEETQYFGPGTRLLVL.

V and J are TRBV28 and TRBJ2-7; 7 positions agree with TRBD1. The CDR3 is made up of 14 amino acids. Germline CDR1 MDHEN, CDR2 SYDVKM. V lost 8 bases and J lost 5; bases outside the gene matches: 12. The CDR3 bases are TGTGCCAGCCGACACGACAGGGTAACCCACGAGCAGTACTTC. This translates into CASRHDRVTHEQYF. The whole variable domain, remainder taken from reference TRBV28 and TRBJ2-7, is DVKVTQSSRYLVKRTGEKVFLECVQDMDHENMFWYRQDPGLGLRLIYFSYDVKMKEKGDIPEGYSVSREKKERFSLILESASTNQTSMYLCASRHDRVTHEQYFGPGTRLTVT.

This chain joins TRBV18 and TRBJ1-1; D is ambiguous. V was trimmed by 0 bases and J by 4 bases, leaving 15 bases between them. This CDR3 spans 16 amino acids. The germline gives CDR1 KGHSH, CDR2 LQKENI. CDR3 residues: CASSPPDSYWSTEAFF. CDR3 nucleotide sequence: TGTGCCAGCTCACCACCGGACTCCTATTGGAGCACTGAAGCTTTCTTT.

This sequence joins TRBV6-5 and TRBJ2-3; a weak D match, TRBD1 (5 bases). V dropped 2 bases and J dropped 6 bases, with 12 bases sitting between them. The germline CDR1 and CDR2 sequences are MNHEY and SVGAGI. CDR3 size: 14 residues. The DNA for the CDR3 is TGTGCCAGCAGTTACAACAGGTTTGCCGATACGCAGTATTTT. This gives the protein CASSYNRFADTQYF.